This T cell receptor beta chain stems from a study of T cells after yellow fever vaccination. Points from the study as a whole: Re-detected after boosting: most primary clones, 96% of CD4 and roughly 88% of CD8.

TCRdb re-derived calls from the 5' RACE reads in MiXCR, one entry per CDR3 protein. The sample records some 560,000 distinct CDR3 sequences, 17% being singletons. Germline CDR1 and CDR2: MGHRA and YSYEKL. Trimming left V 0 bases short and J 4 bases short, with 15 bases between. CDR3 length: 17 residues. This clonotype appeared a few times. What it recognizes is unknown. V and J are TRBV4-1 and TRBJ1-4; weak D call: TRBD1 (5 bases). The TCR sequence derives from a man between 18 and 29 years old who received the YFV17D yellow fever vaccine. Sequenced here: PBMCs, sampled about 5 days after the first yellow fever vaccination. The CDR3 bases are TGCGCCAGCAGCCAAGAGAGGGAGACAGTGTATAATGAAAAACTGTTTTTT. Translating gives CASSQERETVYNEKLFF.